This is a list of T cell receptor beta chains from one sample in a study of cytomegalovirus exposure and HLA in healthy donors. The protocol was immunoSEQ multiplex PCR, while the TCRdb copy is restricted to in-frame clones and leaves out a portion. The table has some 110,000 clones, 80% to 85% seen once. Source material: PBMCs. The receptors originated from a man aged 25 to 40 in good health and CMV-seropositive. Both conserved end residues are part of each CDR3. A D gene is named only where the DNA matches it firmly. Size values are once, few and many counts, or a class for expanded clones, and some rows have none.

clone_size j_call v_call d_call cdr3_nt cdr3_aa
NA TRBJ1-5 TRBV2 NA TGTGCCAGCAGTGAAATCCGTAATCAGCCCCAGCATTTT CASSEIRNQPQHF
NA TRBJ1-3 TRBV11-3 TRBD1 TGTGCCAGCAGCTCACAGGGGGCTTTTGGAAACACCATATATTTT CASSSQGAFGNTIYF
NA TRBJ1-2 TRBV5-6 NA TGTGCCAGCAGCCAGACAGGTCGTGGCTACACCTTC CASSQTGRGYTF
NA TRBJ2-7 TRBV5-4 TRBD2 TGTGCCAGCAGCTCTTCACTAGCGGGGCCCGAGCAGTACTTC CASSSSLAGPEQYF
NA TRBJ1-2 TRBV7-3 NA TGTGCCAGCAGCTTATATAACAGGGACGGCTTAAGCTATGGCTACACCTTC CASSLYNRDGLSYGYTF
once TRBJ1-1 TRBV7-8 NA TGTGCCAGCAGCTTCGGTTCAGCAGGTTTGAACACTGAAGCTTTCTTT CASSFGSAGLNTEAFF
NA TRBJ1-1 TRBV2 NA TGTGCCAGCATTTACGCAGGGAACACTGAAGCTTTCTTT CASIYAGNTEAFF
NA TRBJ1-5 TRBV6-5 NA TGTGCCAGCAGGCTCGAGTGGTCGGAGCCCCAGCATTTT CASRLEWSEPQHF
NA TRBJ2-4 TRBV14 TRBD1 TGTGCCAGCAGCCACCGGACAGGCCTCCTAGGAGCCAAAAACATTCAGTACTTC CASSHRTGLLGAKNIQYF
NA TRBJ2-1 TRBV29-1 TRBD1 TGCAGCGTTGAAGGCCTTAGGACAGGCACCTACAATGAGCAGTTCTTC CSVEGLRTGTYNEQFF
NA TRBJ1-2 TRBV27 TRBD1 TGTGCCAGCACCACGACAGGGGCGCGTGGCTACACCTTC CASTTTGARGYTF
NA TRBJ1-5 TRBV18 NA TGTGCCAGCTCACCGGACAGCTATCAGCCCCAGCATTTT CASSPDSYQPQHF
few TRBJ1-1 TRBV5-1 NA TGCGCCAGCAGCTTCCCCCAGGGATCGAACACTGAAGCTTTCTTT CASSFPQGSNTEAFF
NA TRBJ2-2 TRBV2 TRBD2 TGTGCCAGCAGTTATAGCGGGGGGGGGAACACCGGGGAGCTGTTTTTT CASSYSGGGNTGELFF
NA TRBJ2-1 TRBV10-1 NA TGCGCCAGCAGTCCCAGGGGCACAGGGATAGGTACCGATGAGCAGTTCTTC CASSPRGTGIGTDEQFF
NA TRBJ1-1 TRBV6-4 TRBD1 TGTGCCAGCAGTGACTCGACAGGGACAGCTTTCTTT CASSDSTGTAFF
once TRBJ2-7 TRBV5-1 NA TGCGCCAGCAGCTTGTTTAGTTCACCGACCTACGAGCAGTACTTC CASSLFSSPTYEQYF
NA TRBJ1-2 TRBV7-3 NA TGTGCCAGCAGCTTATCCAGGGATACTGGCTACACCTTC CASSLSRDTGYTF
NA TRBJ2-1 TRBV6-4 TRBD2 TGTGCCAGCAGTGTCGGACTAGCGGGATCAAAGGATGAGCAGTTCTTC CASSVGLAGSKDEQFF
NA TRBJ1-2 TRBV5-4 NA TGTGCCAGCAGCTTACCAGGGAACTATGGCTACACCTTC CASSLPGNYGYTF
NA TRBJ1-2 TRBV6-5 TRBD1 TGTGCCAGCCTTAGGGGGGGACAGGAGAACTATGGCTACACCTTC CASLRGGQENYGYTF
NA TRBJ1-3 TRBV7-9 TRBD1 TGTGCCAGCAGCAAGGGACAGATCTCTGGAAACACCATATATTTT CASSKGQISGNTIYF
NA TRBJ2-1 TRBV10-3 TRBD2 TGTGCCAGCAGTTACTCTAGCGGGGGCTACAATGAGCAGTTCTTC CASSYSSGGYNEQFF
NA TRBJ1-1 TRBV9 NA TGTGCCAGCAGCGTAGCAGGGAGGGACACTGAAGCTTTCTTT CASSVAGRDTEAFF
few TRBJ1-2 TRBV5-4 NA TGTGCCAGCAGGGGGGGTAACTCTAACTATGGCTACACCTTC CASRGGNSNYGYTF
NA TRBJ1-2 TRBV10-3 NA TGTGCCATCAGTGAGGAATCTTCTAGCTACACCTTC CAISEESSSYTF
NA TRBJ1-2 TRBV5-4 TRBD1 TGTGCCAGCAGCGATAGGACAGGGGGCTACTATGGCTACACCTTC CASSDRTGGYYGYTF
NA TRBJ2-2 TRBV10-3 TRBD2 TGTGCCATCAGTGAGTCCTGGACTAGCGGGCACGGGGAGCTGTTTTTT CAISESWTSGHGELFF
few TRBJ1-2 TRBV7-2 NA TGTGCCAGCAGCTTTTCAGAGGTGAACTATGGCTACACCTTC CASSFSEVNYGYTF
NA TRBJ2-2 TRBV9 NA TGTGCCAGCAGCGTAGAGACAGGTACCGGGGAGCTGTTTTTT CASSVETGTGELFF
NA TRBJ1-5 TRBV2 NA TGTGCCAGCAGTGAAAGCGGGGCGGCGGGTGATCAGCCCCAGCATTTT CASSESGAAGDQPQHF
NA TRBJ2-7 TRBV30 TRBD1 TGTGCCTGGAGCCGAGGGGGCTCGAGCTACGAGCAGTACTTC CAWSRGGSSYEQYF
once TRBJ2-2 TRBV10-3 NA TGTGCCACCGTTCCGGGACAGAACACCGGGGAGCTGTTTTTT CATVPGQNTGELFF
once TRBJ1-1 TRBV6-1 NA TGTGCCAGCAGTGAAAGACCGGGTGGTACTGAAGCTTTCTTT CASSERPGGTEAFF
NA TRBJ1-5 TRBV20-1 NA TGCAGTGCCGTCCTTTATCAGCCCCAGCATTTT CSAVLYQPQHF
NA TRBJ1-2 TRBV9 NA TGTGCCAGCAGCGTAGGACAGGCCTATGGCTACACCTTC CASSVGQAYGYTF
NA TRBJ2-5 TRBV7-9 TRBD1 TGTGCCAGCAGCAGTCGGACAGGGGGCGAGACCCAGTACTTC CASSSRTGGETQYF
NA TRBJ2-5 TRBV29-1 TRBD1 TGCAGCGTTGCCCGGACAGGGCAGGAGACCCAGTACTTC CSVARTGQETQYF
NA TRBJ1-2 TRBV2 NA TGTGCCAGCAGTGTGCAGGGGCGCGTCTATGGCTACACCTTC CASSVQGRVYGYTF
NA TRBJ2-3 TRBV4-1 TRBD2 TGCGCCAGCAGCCAAGAGGCTAGCGGGTTTAGCACAGATACGCAGTATTTT CASSQEASGFSTDTQYF
NA TRBJ2-2 TRBV9 TRBD2 TGTGCCAGCAGCGCTCGCCCCGGGGGGAGTACCGGGGAGCTGTTTTTT CASSARPGGSTGELFF
NA TRBJ2-7 TRBV6-1 TRBD2 TGTGCCAGCAGTTTAGCGGGGAGCTCCTACGAGCAGTACTTC CASSLAGSSYEQYF
once TRBJ1-6 TRBV2 NA TGTGCCAGCAGTGACCAGGGGCCGGGTTTCGGTTCACCCCTCCACTTT CASSDQGPGFGSPLHF
NA TRBJ1-5 TRBV11-2 NA TGTGCCAGCGCACAGGGTTTCCGTCAGCCCCAGCATTTT CASAQGFRQPQHF
NA TRBJ1-4 TRBV5-1 TRBD1 TGCGCCAGCAGCTTGGCCCCAATACAGGGGGCGCGGGAAAAACTGTTTTTT CASSLAPIQGAREKLFF